The 24 T cell receptor beta chains presented below share a single source sample, sequenced in a study of breast tumors, draining lymph nodes, adjacent tissues. Axillary draining lymph nodes of breast cancer patients supplied the node samples. TCRdb used MiXCR to reprocess the multiplex PCR reads, holding one entry per CDR3 protein. The data show approximately 210,000 distinct CDR3 sequences, with roughly a third seen just once and over 3.5% held by the top ten. Sequences were obtained from axillary lymph node tissue. The receptors come from a female donor with breast cancer. Some clones in this sample may be carry-over from other donors' samples.

This clonotype occurred many times. The rearrangement links TRBV6-6 to TRBJ2-1; TRBD2 matches 16 bases. V gave up 6 bases and J gave up 9 bases; unmatched junction bases: 5. Germline CDR1 MNHNY, CDR2 SVGAGI (reference sequence). The CDR3 consists of 15 residues. CDR3 nucleotide sequence: TGTGCCAGCAGATCCGGGACTAGCGGGAGGGGTGAGCAGTTCTTC. Encoded protein: CASRSGTSGRGEQFF.

Of note for this clonotype: Just one base apart from a much larger clone, this may be a read error. The V and J genes are TRBV20-1 and TRBJ2-1; D may be TRBD2 (6 bases). CDR3 length: 15 residues. The germline V gene encodes CDR1 DFQATT and CDR2 SNEGSKA (reference sequence). CDR3 sequence (DNA): TGCAGTGTTAGAACCCCTAGACGGGGAGGAAATGAGCAGTTCTTC. Amino acid sequence: CSVRTPRRGGNEQFF.

This clonotype was counted between two and nine times. The chain links TRBV7-2 to TRBJ2-1; D gene uncertain. CDR3 size: 14 residues. The ends were cut back, 1 base at V and 6 bases at J, with 10 bases in the middle. Germline CDR1 is SGHTA and CDR2 is FQGNSA. The CDR3 DNA reads as TGTGCCAGCAGCTTAGTGGGCGCCCGCAATGAGCAGTTCTTC. Translated: CASSLVGARNEQFF.

On this clonotype: This may be a read error: a much more frequent sequence differs by one nucleotide. Written as DNA, the CDR3 is TGTGCCAGCAGCTTTGACAGGGCGTATAGACCCCTCCACTTT. Its protein product is CASSFDRAYRPLHF. The gene calls are TRBV5-5 and TRBJ1-6, with 7 bases that match TRBD1. The CDR3 runs 14 residues. Germline CDR1 reads SGHKS; CDR2 reads YYEKEE (reference sequence). J gave up 12 bases and V 2 bases, and 8 bases lay outside the gene matches. Combining the CDR3 with reference TRBV5-5 and TRBJ1-6 gives the whole variable domain DAGVTQSPTHLIKTRGQQVTLRCSPISGHKSVSWYQQVLGQGPQFIFQYYEKEERGRGNFPDRFSARQFPNYSSELNVNALLLGDSALYLCASSFDRAYRPLHFGNGTRLTVT.

This clonotype was counted ten times or more. This sequence joins TRBV5-1 and TRBJ1-3; 9 bases align to TRBD1. Trimming took 4 bases from V and 4 from J; bases not matched to a gene: 3. CDR3 length: 14 residues. CDR1 and CDR2 from the germline V gene are SGHRS and YFSETQ. The CDR3 DNA is TGCGCCAGCAGCGAAACAGGGGGCGGAAACACCATATATTTT. It codes for CASSETGGGNTIYF.

This clonotype has ten or more counts. This rearrangement joins TRBV15 to TRBJ2-5; a weak D match, TRBD2 (5 bases). Germline loops: CDR1 LNHNV, CDR2 YYDKDF (reference sequence). The CDR3 contains 14 residues. Trimming removed 4 bases at V and 2 bases at J, with 11 bases between. CDR3 residues: CATSMSGRQETQYF. CDR3 nucleotides: TGTGCCACCAGCATGTCGGGGAGACAAGAGACCCAGTACTTC.

CDR3 in DNA: TGTGCCAGCAGCGTGCAGGTCGGGAATTCACCCCTCCACTTT. Amino acid sequence: CASSVQVGNSPLHF. The chain joins TRBV9 to TRBJ1-6; D is unclear. Trimming pared 2 bases from V and 7 bases from J, leaving 10 bases between. The CDR3 has 14 residues. Germline V gene lookup returns CDR1 SGDLS and CDR2 YYNGEE.

This clonotype was counted many times. J is TRBJ2-3 and V is TRBV5-1; tentatively, D is TRBD2 (6 bases). This CDR3 is built from 16 residues. Germline lookup yields CDR1 SGHRS and CDR2 YFSETQ. The ends were cut back, 1 base at V and 4 bases at J, with 16 bases in the middle. The CDR3 loop reads CASSLPSKAGPDTQYF. The CDR3 DNA reads as TGCGCCAGCAGCTTGCCATCTAAAGCGGGCCCAGATACGCAGTATTTT.

This clonotype was observed many times. The chain combines TRBV7-6 with TRBJ2-7; 7 nucleotides line up with TRBD1. V lost 5 bases and J lost 2; bases outside the gene matches: 6. This CDR3 comprises 14 residues. The germline CDR1 and CDR2 sequences are SGHVS and FNYEAQ. The CDR3 sequence: CASSPRDSTYEQYF. The CDR3 DNA sequence: TGTGCCAGCAGCCCACGGGACAGCACCTACGAGCAGTACTTC.

This clonotype was seen ten or more times. The V gene is TRBV30, the J gene TRBJ2-7; D may match TRBD1 or TRBD2 (5 bases each). The CDR3 sequence is 11 residues long. V shed 1 base and J shed 11 bases, with 12 bases lying between them. Per germline, CDR1 GTSNPN and CDR2 SVGIG (reference sequence). The CDR3 DNA sequence: TGTGCCTGGAGTGGGGGAGAGGGGAAGTACTTC. It is translated as CAWSGGEGKYF.

In its sample, this clonotype was seen many times. V is TRBV12-3 or TRBV12-4 and J is TRBJ1-4; tentative D call: TRBD1 (6 bases). V lost 6 bases and J lost 8, with 16 bases in between. This CDR3 is 14 amino acids long. This chain's CDR3 is CASRRTEGGEKLFF. The CDR3 DNA is TGTGCCAGCAGACGGACAGAGGGGGGCGAAAAACTGTTTTTT.

This clonotype was seen at least ten times. The V call is TRBV5-1, the J call TRBJ2-3; a possible D gene is TRBD2 (5 bases). Looked up from germline, CDR1 is SGHRS and CDR2 is YFSETQ. CDR3 length equals 12 residues. Trimming left V 6 bases short and J 2 bases short, with 7 bases between. The CDR3 here is CASNRDTDTQYF. CDR3 sequence (DNA): TGCGCCAGCAACCGGGACACAGATACGCAGTATTTT.

This clonotype was seen ten or more times. The J gene is TRBJ1-4, the V gene TRBV9, with 9 bases fitting TRBD1. Trimming at V came to 4 bases and at J to 9 bases, leaving 10 bases not matched to a gene. The germline gives CDR1 SGDLS, CDR2 YYNGEE. This CDR3 contains 15 residues. This CDR3 reads CASSQTGQGRQKLFF. The CDR3 DNA is TGTGCCAGCAGCCAAACGGGACAGGGAAGGCAAAAACTGTTTTTT.

The chain has TRBV7-9 and TRBJ2-1; D remains unclear. Germline CDR1 and CDR2: SEHNR and FQNEAQ (reference sequence). This CDR3 spans 12 amino acids. V was trimmed by 4 bases and J by 10 bases, leaving 11 bases between them. The chain's CDR3 is CASSSGSYEQFF. Here the CDR3 DNA reads TGTGCCAGCAGCTCGGGCTCCTACGAGCAGTTCTTC. Using reference TRBV7-9 and TRBJ2-1 for the parts outside the CDR3, the full variable domain is DTGVSQNPRHKITKRGQNVTFRCDPISEHNRLYWYRQTLGQGPEFLTYFQNEAQLEKSRLLSDRFSAERPKGSFSTLEIQRTEQGDSAMYLCASSSGSYEQFFGPGTRLTVL.

The table lists this clonotype with many counts. The chain employs TRBV18 and TRBJ1-6; 11 nucleotides line up with TRBD1. CDR1 KGHSH and CDR2 LQKENI come from the germline V gene. J lost 8 bases, V lost 4 bases, and 4 bases had no gene match. CDR3 length: 15 residues. CDR3 nucleotide sequence: TGTGCCAGCTCACTCCGGGACAGGGGGGATTCACCCCTCCACTTT. This encodes CASSLRDRGDSPLHF. Drawing the rest from reference TRBV18 and TRBJ1-6, the complete variable domain is NAGVMQNPRHLVRRRGQEARLRCSPMKGHSHVYWYRQLPEEGLKFMVYLQKENIIDESGMPKERFSAEFPKEGPSILRIQQVVRGDSAAYFCASSLRDRGDSPLHFGNGTRLTVT.

A word on this clonotype: This may be a read error: a much more frequent sequence differs by one nucleotide. V is TRBV24-1 and J is TRBJ1-2; D ambiguous. CDR3 length equals 15 residues. Per germline, CDR1 KGHDR and CDR2 SFDVKD. The CDR3 loop is CASSYSKAGPYVYTF. The CDR3 DNA reads as TGTGCCAGCAGTTACTCGAAGGCAGGTCCCTATGTCTACACCTTC.

Many counts were recorded for this clonotype. The chain combines TRBV11-2 with TRBJ2-3; tentatively, D is TRBD1 (5 bases). The V gene's germline CDR1 is SGHAT and CDR2 FQNNGV. The CDR3 covers 11 residues. Trimming removed 4 bases from V and 7 bases from J, with 6 bases in between. The CDR3 DNA is TGTGCCAGCAGCTCAGGGCATACGCAGTATTTT. Protein: CASSSGHTQYF.

In this sample, this clonotype turned up a few times. The rearrangement joins TRBV25-1 to TRBJ1-1; tentative D call: TRBD1 (5 bases). The CDR3 length is 13 residues. CDR1 is MGHDK and CDR2 is SYGVNS in the germline V gene. With 4 bases removed from V and 6 bases from J, the gap between germline ends came to 12 bases. The CDR3 coding sequence is TGTGCCAGCAGTGTCCGGGGCCAGGCTGAAGCTTTCTTT. It yields the protein CASSVRGQAEAFF.

Details on this clonotype: Since a much larger clone is just one base distant, this may be a read error. The rearrangement uses TRBV5-4 and TRBJ2-5; 7 bases are shared with TRBD2. The CDR3 length is 17 residues. Germline V gene data show CDR1 as SGHNT and CDR2 as YYREEE (reference sequence). CDR3: CASSLAPAGVTQETRYF. CDR3 bases: TGTGCCAGCAGCTTGGCCCCGGCGGGAGTGACCCAAGAGACCCGGTACTTC. Complete variable domain (other parts from reference TRBV5-4 and TRBJ2-5): ETGVTQSPTHLIKTRGQQVTLRCSSQSGHNTVSWYQQALGQGPQFIFQYYREEENGRGNFPPRFSGLQFPNYSSELNVNALELDDSALYLCASSLAPAGVTQETRYFGPGTRLLVL.

This clonotype came up many times. DNA of the CDR3: TGTGCCATCGGGGACAGGGACGGCAATCAGCCCCAGCATTTT. This translates into CAIGDRDGNQPQHF. The chain uses TRBV10-3 and TRBJ1-5; 9 bases are shared with TRBD1. The germline V gene has CDR1 ENHRY and CDR2 SYGVKD. The trim removed 8 bases at V and 2 bases at J, leaving 4 bases unmatched. The CDR3 runs 14 residues.

This clonotype was picked up many times. The chain recombines TRBV6-5 with TRBJ2-7, with 7 positions matching TRBD1. The trim removed 5 bases at V and 6 bases at J, leaving 4 bases unmatched. The CDR3 is 12 residues long. Germline CDR1 is MNHEY and CDR2 is SVGAGI. The CDR3 loop reads CASSRQGFEQYF. DNA for the CDR3: TGTGCCAGCAGTCGACAGGGTTTCGAGCAGTACTTC.

This clonotype was detected many times. The chain employs TRBV9 and TRBJ1-6, with D possibly TRBD1 on 6 matching bases. V lost 0 bases and J lost 7, with 11 bases in between. Germline-derived CDR1 and CDR2 are SGDLS and YYNGEE. The CDR3 consists of 15 residues. The CDR3: CASSVEVTGNSPLHF. CDR3 DNA: TGTGCCAGCAGCGTAGAGGTGACAGGCAATTCACCCCTCCACTTT.

The rearrangement links TRBV20-1 to TRBJ2-1, with 11 bases aligning to TRBD2. The CDR3 is 16 residues long. Germline V lookup: CDR1 DFQATT, CDR2 SNEGSKA (reference sequence). The V segment lost 6 bases and the J segment 0 bases; nucleotides outside the gene matches: 7. The CDR3 DNA reads TGCAGTGCGGGGACTAGCGGCCAGAGCTCCTACAATGAGCAGTTCTTC. It yields the protein CSAGTSGQSSYNEQFF.

The chain uses TRBV7-3 and TRBJ2-3; TRBD2 agrees at 11 bases. The V and J ends lost 1 base and 11 bases, in that order; junction bases with no gene match: 11. From germline, CDR1 is SGHTA and CDR2 FQGTGA. CDR3 size: 16 residues. This CDR3 is CASSLSTSGRRSEQYF. CDR3 in DNA: TGTGCCAGCAGCTTAAGCACTAGCGGGAGAAGGAGTGAGCAGTATTTT.